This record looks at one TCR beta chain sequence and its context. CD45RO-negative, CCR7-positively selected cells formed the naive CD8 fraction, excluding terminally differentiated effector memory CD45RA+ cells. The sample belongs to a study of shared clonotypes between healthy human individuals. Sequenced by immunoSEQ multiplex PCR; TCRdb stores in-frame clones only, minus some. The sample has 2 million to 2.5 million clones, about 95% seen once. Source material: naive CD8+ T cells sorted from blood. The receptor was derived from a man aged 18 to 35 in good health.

This CDR3 reads CAWSVEDEQYF. In nucleotides, the CDR3 is TGTGCCTGGAGTGTGGAGGACGAGCAGTACTTC. The chain joins TRBV30 to TRBJ2-7, with TRBD2 as a possible D gene (5 bases). CDR1 and CDR2 (germline): GTSNPN, SVGIG (reference sequence). V was cut by 0 bases and J by 5 bases, with 5 bases left in between. This CDR3 spans 11 amino acids.